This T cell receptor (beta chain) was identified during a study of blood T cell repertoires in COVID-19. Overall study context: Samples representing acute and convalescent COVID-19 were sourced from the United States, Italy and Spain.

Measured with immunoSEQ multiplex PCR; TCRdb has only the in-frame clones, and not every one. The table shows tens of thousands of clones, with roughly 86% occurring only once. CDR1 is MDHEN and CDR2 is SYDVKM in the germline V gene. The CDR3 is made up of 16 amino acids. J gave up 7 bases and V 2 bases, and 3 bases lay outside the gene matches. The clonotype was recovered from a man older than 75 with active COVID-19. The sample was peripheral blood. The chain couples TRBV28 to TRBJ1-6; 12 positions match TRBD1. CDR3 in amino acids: CASSLGTGGLNSPLHF. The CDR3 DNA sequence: TGTGCCAGCAGTTTAGGGACAGGGGGCCTCAATTCACCCCTCCACTTT.